The 7 T cell receptor beta chains reported below all come from one sample, sequenced in a study of OX40 agonist ivuxolimab in advanced cancers. TCRdb's copy holds only in-frame clones and misses some; the assay was immunoSEQ multiplex PCR. The sample contains 25,000 to 35,000 clones, 84% of which appear only once. Sequenced here: CD4+ or CD8+ T cells sorted from blood, sampled in a trial of the OX40 agonist ivuxolimab. These receptor sequences come from an adult with an advanced solid tumor such as melanoma, head and neck, liver or kidney cancer.

The CDR3 spells CASSSNPSGRDEQFF. As DNA, the CDR3 is TGTGCCAGCAGTTCTAACCCTAGCGGGAGGGATGAGCAGTTCTTC. The J gene is TRBJ2-1, the V gene TRBV6-5; 12 nucleotides match TRBD2. The CDR3 is made up of 15 amino acids. Trimming cost V 4 bases and J 8 bases; bases outside gene matches: 6. Germline lookup yields CDR1 MNHEY and CDR2 SVGAGI.

The chain couples TRBV5-5 to TRBJ1-1; no clear D gene. This CDR3 spans 12 amino acids. The ends were cut back, 2 bases at V and 2 bases at J, with 4 bases in the middle. Germline lookup yields CDR1 SGHKS and CDR2 YYEKEE (reference sequence). CDR3 sequence reads: CASSFDNTEAFF. In nucleotides, the CDR3 is TGTGCCAGCAGCTTTGACAACACTGAAGCTTTCTTT.

The V gene is TRBV20-1, the J gene TRBJ2-1; possible D gene TRBD1, 5 bases. The V gene lost 6 bases and the J gene lost 5 bases, with 8 bases spanning the gap. The germline CDR1 and CDR2 sequences are DFQATT and SNEGSKA (reference sequence). CDR3 length equals 11 residues. CDR3 DNA: TGCAGTGCCAAAGGGGACAATGAGCAGTTCTTC. Translation: CSAKGDNEQFF.

V and J are TRBV29-1 and TRBJ2-7, with D possibly matching TRBD2 (7 bases). This CDR3 has 17 residues. Per the germline V gene, CDR1 is SQVTM and CDR2 is ANQGSEA. With 4 bases removed from V and 8 bases from J, the gap between germline ends came to 30 bases. CDR3 sequence: CSVGALRGGAVDHKQYF. In nucleotides, the CDR3 is TGCAGCGTTGGAGCATTGCGAGGGGGGGCTGTCGACCACAAGCAGTACTTC.

V is TRBV7-9 and J is TRBJ2-5; the D is unclear. With 1 base removed from V and 7 bases from J, the gap between germline ends came to 7 bases. The length of the CDR3 is 12 residues. Germline V lookup: CDR1 SEHNR, CDR2 FQNEAQ (reference sequence). CDR3 nucleotide sequence: TGTGCCAGCAGCTTAGACCCATTGACCCAGTACTTC. Protein sequence: CASSLDPLTQYF.

The V and J genes are TRBV4-2 and TRBJ2-5; D possibly corresponds to TRBD1 (5 bases). Germline CDR1 and CDR2: LGHNA and YNFKEQ. The CDR3 contains 15 residues. Trimming removed 3 bases from V and 5 bases from J, with 16 bases in between. The chain's CDR3 is CASSHTQGFGETQYF. Written as DNA, the CDR3 is TGTGCCAGCAGCCACACCCAGGGTTTTGGGGAGACCCAGTACTTC.

This clone was counted between two and nine times. The CDR3 protein is CASSPEVQGGGYQPQHF. The CDR3 DNA reads TGCGCCAGCAGCCCGGAAGTGCAGGGCGGAGGATATCAGCCCCAGCATTTT. This chain connects TRBV4-3 to TRBJ1-5; maybe TRBD1 (5 bases). Germline values: CDR1 LGHNA, CDR2 YSLEER. Trimming removed 4 bases from V and 5 bases from J, with 21 bases in between. This CDR3 has 17 residues.